This passage covers 29 T cell receptor beta chains from one sample sequenced in a study of shared clonotypes between healthy human individuals (dated by TCRdb to about 2020). The library was prepared using the immunoSEQ multiplex PCR assay. TCRdb obtained this table from immuneACCESS and retained in-frame rearrangements with V and J assigned. These tables miss some clones; where compared with another copy, unresolved V genes account for less than half of the shortfall, and the remainder is unexplained. For this sample there are around 1.9 million clones; 93% appear just once. 1.5% to 2% of the sample is in the top ten clones. For the CD8 naive samples, CD45RO-negative cells were positively selected for CCR7, yielding a CD45RA+CCR7+ population from which TemRA cells were excluded. The sample taken for sequencing was naive CD8+ T cells from PBMCs. The sample's cell subset or site label is to be understood as: CD45RA+CCR7+. These receptors were taken from a man between 18 and 35 years old in good health. Some clones in this sample may be carry-over from other donors' samples.

This chain connects TRBV11-2 to TRBJ2-7; 11 bases map to TRBD2. This CDR3 region has 16 residues. The J segment lost 3 bases and the V segment lost 5 bases, leaving 9 bases of the junction unmatched. Germline V gene lookup returns CDR1 SGHAT and CDR2 FQNNGV. The CDR3 protein is CASSLLAGGTLYEQYF. CDR3 DNA sequence: TGTGCCAGCAGCCTCCTAGCGGGAGGTACCCTCTACGAGCAGTACTTC.

This sequence joins TRBV15 and TRBJ2-1; 7 bases line up with TRBD1. Per the germline V gene, CDR1 is LNHNV and CDR2 is YYDKDF (reference sequence). CDR3 length: 16 amino acids. V was clipped by 5 bases and J by 0 bases; unmatched bases: 7. The CDR3 sequence: CATSDRDLSSYNEQFF. The CDR3 nucleotides read TGTGCCACCAGCGACAGGGATTTGAGCTCCTACAATGAGCAGTTCTTC.

On this clone: This CDR3 is also generated by other DNA sequences in the sample. The rearrangement uses TRBV28 and TRBJ2-1; 8 positions match TRBD1. The CDR3 contains 13 residues. The germline gives CDR1 MDHEN, CDR2 SYDVKM. The trim removed 3 bases at V and 6 bases at J, leaving 1 base unmatched. The CDR3 protein is CASSLDRANEQFF. CDR3 in DNA: TGTGCCAGCAGTTTGGACAGGGCCAATGAGCAGTTCTTC. The full variable domain, rest sourced from reference TRBV28 and TRBJ2-1, is DVKVTQSSRYLVKRTGEKVFLECVQDMDHENMFWYRQDPGLGLRLIYFSYDVKMKEKGDIPEGYSVSREKKERFSLILESASTNQTSMYLCASSLDRANEQFFGPGTRLTVL.

The chain has TRBV2 and TRBJ2-7; 8 bases line up with TRBD2. The CDR3 is made up of 16 amino acids. After removal of 1 base from V and 1 base from J, the junction contained 6 bases not matched to a gene. Germline V gives CDR1 SNHLY, CDR2 FYNNEI. CDR3 protein: CASSEVRLAGSYEQYF. As DNA, the CDR3 is TGTGCCAGCAGTGAAGTTCGGTTAGCGGGATCCTACGAGCAGTACTTC. Full variable domain (outside the CDR3, taken from reference TRBV2 and TRBJ2-7): EPEVTQTPSHQVTQMGQEVILRCVPISNHLYFYWYRQILGQKVEFLVSFYNNEISEKSEIFDDQFSVERPDGSNFTLKIRSTKLEDSAMYFCASSEVRLAGSYEQYFGPGTRLTVT.

The chain joins TRBV21-1 to TRBJ1-5; the DNA was not used to check the table's D call, TRBD1. TRBV21-1 constitutes a pseudogene. The CDR3 contains 17 residues. The CDR3 DNA sequence: TGTGCCAGCAGCCCATGCGGACAGGGGGTGGTCAATCAGCCCCAGCATTTT. This codes for CASSPCGQGVVNQPQHF.

The V call is TRBV4-3, the J call TRBJ2-1; a weak D match, TRBD1 (6 bases). This CDR3 contains 14 residues. Germline-derived CDR1 and CDR2 are LGHNA and YSLEER. Trimming shortened V by 4 bases and J by 5 bases, and 12 bases separated the two germline ends. The CDR3 region has the DNA TGCGCCAGCAGCCCCGGGACAACTCACAATGAGCAGTTCTTC. This gives the protein CASSPGTTHNEQFF.

This rearrangement joins TRBV6-1 to TRBJ1-1, with 7 bases aligning to TRBD1. Germline CDR1 reads MNHNS; CDR2 reads SASEGT. The CDR3 covers 17 residues. J gave up 3 bases and V 3 bases, and 13 bases lay outside the gene matches. The CDR3 coding sequence is TGTGCCAGCAGTGACCTGACAGGGATATATCTATACACTGAAGCTTTCTTT. Protein sequence: CASSDLTGIYLYTEAFF.

This sequence joins TRBV7-9 and TRBJ2-1; D is possibly TRBD2 (5 bases). The V gene's germline CDR1 is SEHNR and CDR2 FQNEAQ (reference sequence). There are 15 residues in the CDR3. Trimming removed 5 bases from V and 0 bases from J, with 11 bases in between. CDR3 sequence: CASSTRDYSYNEQFF. Here the CDR3 DNA reads TGTGCCAGCAGCACTCGAGACTACTCCTACAATGAGCAGTTCTTC.

The genes are TRBV7-9 and TRBJ1-4; D call uncertain. The CDR3 loop spans 18 amino acids. V was clipped by 0 bases and J by 6 bases, with 20 bases between them. The V gene's germline CDR1 is SEHNR and CDR2 FQNEAQ (reference sequence). The CDR3 spells CASSLAHIMTEKDEKLFF. The CDR3 nucleotides read TGTGCCAGCAGCTTAGCCCATATTATGACTGAGAAGGATGAAAAACTGTTTTTT.

The chain joins TRBV29-1 to TRBJ2-4, with D unclear. V dropped 4 bases and J dropped 2 bases, with 3 bases sitting between them. Germline V gene lookup returns CDR1 SQVTM and CDR2 ANQGSEA. The CDR3 spans 11 residues. CDR3 DNA sequence: TGCAGCGTTGTCTCCAAAAACATTCAGTACTTC. Its protein is CSVVSKNIQYF.

CDR3 sequence (DNA): TGCGCCAGCAGCCAAGATGGGGGGGGCGTGTTCGTCCACGAGCAGTACTTC. It translates to CASSQDGGGVFVHEQYF. The rearrangement joins TRBV4-1 to TRBJ2-7, with D possibly TRBD2 on 7 matching bases. The germline CDR1 and CDR2 sequences are MGHRA and YSYEKL. The CDR3 loop spans 17 amino acids. V was shortened by 0 bases and J by 5 bases, with 20 bases between the two germline ends.

The rearrangement uses TRBV7-9 and TRBJ1-5, with a weak D call TRBD1 (5 bases). V was trimmed by 2 bases and J by 4 bases, leaving 9 bases between them. Germline lookup yields CDR1 SEHNR and CDR2 FQNEAQ (reference sequence). This CDR3 is 14 amino acids long. CDR3 region: CASSLSDSNQPQHF. In DNA, the CDR3 is TGTGCCAGCAGCTTATCAGACAGTAATCAGCCCCAGCATTTT.

V gene TRBV7-3 combines with J gene TRBJ2-1, with D possibly called TRBD1 or TRBD2 (5 bases each). Germline V CDR1 and CDR2: SGHTA, FQGTGA. Trimming shortened V by 1 base and J by 10 bases, and 14 bases separated the two germline ends. CDR3 size: 14 residues. CDR3 DNA sequence: TGTGCCAGCAGCTTAAATAGTGGGGGAGTAGAGCAGTTCTTC. Its protein product is CASSLNSGGVEQFF.

This chain links TRBV27 with TRBJ2-1, with D perhaps TRBD1 (5 bases). V was pared by 3 bases and J by 3 bases, with 9 bases between. The germline V gene encodes CDR1 MNHEY and CDR2 SMNVEV (reference sequence). There are 14 residues in the CDR3. The CDR3 region has the DNA TGTGCCAGCAGTTTGAGACAGATCTACAATGAGCAGTTCTTC. It translates to CASSLRQIYNEQFF.

The chain carries TRBV6-5 and TRBJ2-7; D is tentatively TRBD1 or TRBD2 (5 bases each). Germline values: CDR1 MNHEY, CDR2 SVGAGI. The CDR3 consists of 14 residues. Trimming took 5 bases from V and 3 from J, leaving 14 bases between them. This CDR3 reads CASSLGRGIYEQYF. DNA for the CDR3: TGTGCCAGCAGTCTGGGACGTGGGATCTACGAGCAGTACTTC.

The rearrangement joins TRBV30 to TRBJ2-1; D gene ambiguous. Trimming shortened V by 2 bases and J by 10 bases, and 9 bases separated the two germline ends. The CDR3 is made up of 11 amino acids. Germline V lookup: CDR1 GTSNPN, CDR2 SVGIG (reference sequence). The CDR3 spells CAWSTAREQFF. As DNA, the CDR3 is TGTGCCTGGAGTACAGCACGGGAGCAGTTCTTC. Filled out from reference TRBV30 and TRBJ2-1, the complete variable domain reads SQTIHQWPATLVQPVGSPLSLECTVEGTSNPNLYWYRQAAGRGLQLLFYSVGIGQISSEVPQNLSASRPQDRQFILSSKKLLLSDSGFYLCAWSTAREQFFGPGTRLTVL.

The chain has TRBV28 and TRBJ1-4; 10 bases line up with TRBD1. This CDR3 contains 20 residues. Germline loops: CDR1 MDHEN, CDR2 SYDVKM. The V segment lost 5 bases and the J segment 0 bases; nucleotides outside the gene matches: 15. This CDR3 reads CASSLPSTGGPIATNEKLFF. Here the CDR3 DNA reads TGTGCCAGCAGTCTCCCTTCGACAGGGGGCCCTATCGCAACTAATGAAAAACTGTTTTTT.

Points on this clone: The same CDR3 can be traced to other DNA sequences in this sample. The chain employs TRBV6-1 and TRBJ2-7; 8 positions agree with TRBD1. Trimming at V came to 4 bases and at J to 4 bases, leaving 0 bases not matched to a gene. The CDR3 is 12 residues long. The germline gives CDR1 MNHNS, CDR2 SASEGT. CDR3 DNA: TGTGCCAGCAGTGGGACAGGGTACGAGCAGTACTTC. Its translation is CASSGTGYEQYF.

The chain uses TRBV7-8 and TRBJ2-3; TRBD2 aligns across 7 bases. The CDR3 contains 17 residues. Germline loops: CDR1 SGHVS, CDR2 FQNEAQ. J gave up 1 base and V 4 bases, and 11 bases lay outside the gene matches. The CDR3 region has the DNA TGTGCCAGCAGCTCAGATGGGCTAGCGGAGCGCACAGATACGCAGTATTTT. This gives the protein CASSSDGLAERTDTQYF.

The chain uses TRBV10-3 and TRBJ1-2, with 10 bases matching TRBD1. Per germline, CDR1 ENHRY and CDR2 SYGVKD. Trimming cost V 1 base and J 5 bases; bases outside gene matches: 10. The CDR3 covers 17 residues. CDR3 nucleotide sequence: TGTGCCATCAGTGAGTTAGACAGGGGGCTCTTGAGGTATGGCTACACCTTC. Its protein product is CAISELDRGLLRYGYTF.

The chain combines TRBV14 with TRBJ1-4; tentative D call: TRBD1 (5 bases). V was clipped by 2 bases and J by 5 bases, with 18 bases between them. This CDR3 comprises 17 residues. Germline CDR1 is SGHDN and CDR2 is FVKESK. The CDR3 loop reads CASSQNGAGLKNEKLFF. In DNA form, the CDR3 reads TGTGCCAGCAGCCAAAACGGTGCGGGGCTTAAAAATGAAAAACTGTTTTTT.

As to this clone: The same CDR3 is also encoded by other DNA sequences in this sample. The DNA of the CDR3 is TGTGCCAGTAGGTCGCTCATGAACACTGAAGCTTTCTTT. Its translation is CASRSLMNTEAFF. This chain links TRBV19 with TRBJ1-1; unclear D gene. This CDR3 is 13 amino acids long. The germline V gene encodes CDR1 LNHDA and CDR2 SQIVND (reference sequence). Trimming shortened V by 6 bases and J by 0 bases, and 8 bases separated the two germline ends.

On this clone: The same CDR3 also results from other DNA sequences found in this sample. This chain uses TRBV9 with TRBJ1-5; 7 bases agree with TRBD1. The CDR3 has 14 amino acids. Germline assignment: CDR1 SGDLS and CDR2 YYNGEE. The V segment lost 3 bases and the J segment 1 base; nucleotides outside the gene matches: 1. The DNA for the CDR3 is TGTGCCAGCAGCGAGGGACAGAGCAATCAGCCCCAGCATTTT. Encoded protein: CASSEGQSNQPQHF.

As regards this clone: Other DNA sequences in this sample translate to the same CDR3. The chain combines TRBV20-1 with TRBJ2-1; D perhaps matches TRBD1 (5 bases). This CDR3 comprises 11 residues. The V gene's germline CDR1 is DFQATT and CDR2 SNEGSKA (reference sequence). The V and J ends lost 1 base and 9 bases respectively, with 7 bases between them. In nucleotides, the CDR3 is TGCAGTGCTAGAGGGGGCCCTGAGCAGTTCTTC. It codes for CSARGGPEQFF.

The chain joins TRBV7-7 to TRBJ2-1; D unclear. The length of the CDR3 is 15 residues. Germline V lookup: CDR1 SSHAT, CDR2 FNYEAQ (reference sequence). Trimming removed 5 bases at V and 4 bases at J, with 15 bases between. The CDR3 sequence is CASSPRTVPYNEQFF. CDR3 DNA sequence: TGTGCCAGCAGCCCCCGGACCGTCCCTTACAATGAGCAGTTCTTC.

This chain links TRBV9 with TRBJ2-7; D tentatively reads TRBD1 or TRBD2 (5 bases each). The CDR3 has 16 residues. V was shortened by 0 bases and J by 2 bases, with 15 bases between the two germline ends. Germline lookup yields CDR1 SGDLS and CDR2 YYNGEE. CDR3 sequence: CASSVGLWDATYEQYF. In DNA, the CDR3 is TGTGCCAGCAGCGTAGGGTTGTGGGACGCTACCTACGAGCAGTACTTC.

The chain has TRBV14 and TRBJ2-3; the D is unclear. Trimming left V 4 bases short and J 0 bases short, with 5 bases between. The CDR3 loop spans 13 amino acids. Looked up from germline, CDR1 is SGHDN and CDR2 is FVKESK. The CDR3 DNA is TGTGCCAGCAGCCCTCAGAGCACAGATACGCAGTATTTT. Protein: CASSPQSTDTQYF.

This clone was seen a few times. The rearrangement joins TRBV6-5 to TRBJ1-1, with D unclear. This CDR3 is built from 13 residues. Germline V gene data show CDR1 as MNHEY and CDR2 as SVGAGI. V was pared by 6 bases and J by 0 bases, with 8 bases between. The chain's CDR3 is CASRPSLNTEAFF. The CDR3 bases are TGTGCCAGCAGGCCCAGTTTGAACACTGAAGCTTTCTTT.

V is TRBV7-9 and J is TRBJ2-6; D is possibly TRBD2 (6 bases). Trimming took 1 base from V and 0 from J, leaving 13 bases between them. CDR1 SEHNR and CDR2 FQNEAQ come from the germline V gene (reference sequence). This CDR3 is built from 18 residues. The CDR3 region has the DNA TGTGCCAGCAGCTTAGACGAGGGACTGGACTCTGGGGCCAACGTCCTGACTTTC. Its translation: CASSLDEGLDSGANVLTF.